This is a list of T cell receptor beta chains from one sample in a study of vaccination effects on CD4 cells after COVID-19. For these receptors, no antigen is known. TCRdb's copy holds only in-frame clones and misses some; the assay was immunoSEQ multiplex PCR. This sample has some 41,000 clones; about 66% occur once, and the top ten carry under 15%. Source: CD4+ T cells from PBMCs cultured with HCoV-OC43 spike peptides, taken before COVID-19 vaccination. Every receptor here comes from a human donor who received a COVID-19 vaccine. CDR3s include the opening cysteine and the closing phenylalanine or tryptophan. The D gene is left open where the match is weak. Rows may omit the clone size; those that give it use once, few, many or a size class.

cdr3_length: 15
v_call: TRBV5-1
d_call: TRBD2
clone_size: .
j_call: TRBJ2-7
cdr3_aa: CATQATPAGGHEQYF
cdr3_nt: TGCGCCACCCAAGCTACCCCAGCGGGAGGCCACGAGCAGTACTTC

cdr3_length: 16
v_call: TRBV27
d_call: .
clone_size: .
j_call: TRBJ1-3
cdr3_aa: CASSPGQTYTGNTIYF
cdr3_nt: TGTGCCAGCAGTCCAGGACAGACTTATACTGGAAACACCATATATTTT

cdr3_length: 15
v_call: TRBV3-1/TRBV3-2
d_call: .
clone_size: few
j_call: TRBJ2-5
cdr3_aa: CASSPPGGREETQYF
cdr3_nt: TGTGCCAGCAGCCCACCGGGGGGCCGGGAAGAGACCCAGTACTTC

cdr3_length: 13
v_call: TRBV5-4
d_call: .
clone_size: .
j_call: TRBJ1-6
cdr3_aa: CASSLSRNSPLHF
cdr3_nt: TGTGCCAGCAGCTTGAGCCGGAATTCACCCCTCCACTTT

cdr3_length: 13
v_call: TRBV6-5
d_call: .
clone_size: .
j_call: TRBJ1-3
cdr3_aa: CASGVGTRNTIYF
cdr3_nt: TGTGCCAGTGGTGTCGGGACTCGGAACACCATATATTTT

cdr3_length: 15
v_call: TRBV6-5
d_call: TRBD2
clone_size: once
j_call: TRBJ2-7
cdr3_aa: CASSAGGILSYEQYF
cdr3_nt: TGTGCCAGCAGCGCCGGGGGGATTCTCTCCTACGAGCAGTACTTC

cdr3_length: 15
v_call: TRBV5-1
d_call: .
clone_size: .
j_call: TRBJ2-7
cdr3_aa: CASSPQGFKSDEQYF
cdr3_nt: TGCGCCAGCAGCCCACAGGGTTTTAAGAGCGACGAGCAGTACTTC

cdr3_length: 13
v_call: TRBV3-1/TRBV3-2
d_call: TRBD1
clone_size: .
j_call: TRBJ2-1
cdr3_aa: CASSQQQGNEQFF
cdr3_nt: TGTGCCAGCAGCCAACAACAGGGGAATGAGCAGTTCTTC

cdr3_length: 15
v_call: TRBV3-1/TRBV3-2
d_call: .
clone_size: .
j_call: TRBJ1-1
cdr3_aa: CASSQQTVTNTEAFF
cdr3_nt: TGTGCCAGCAGCCAGCAGACAGTCACCAACACTGAAGCTTTCTTT

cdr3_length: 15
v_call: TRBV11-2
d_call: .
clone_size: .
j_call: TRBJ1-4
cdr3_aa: CASSFSDATNEKLFF
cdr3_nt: TGTGCCAGCAGCTTCTCTGATGCAACTAATGAAAAACTGTTTTTT

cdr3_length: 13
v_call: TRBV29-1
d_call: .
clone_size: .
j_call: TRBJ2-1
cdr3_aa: CSGGTSQYNEQFF
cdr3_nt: TGCAGCGGGGGGACTTCCCAGTACAATGAGCAGTTCTTC

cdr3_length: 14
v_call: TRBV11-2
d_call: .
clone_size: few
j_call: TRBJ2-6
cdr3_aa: CASSQRPGANVLTF
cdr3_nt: TGTGCCAGCAGCCAACGGCCTGGGGCCAACGTCCTGACTTTC

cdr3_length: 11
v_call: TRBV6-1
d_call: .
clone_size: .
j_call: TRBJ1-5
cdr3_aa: CASSDFQPQHF
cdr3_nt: TGTGCCAGCAGTGATTTTCAGCCCCAGCATTTT

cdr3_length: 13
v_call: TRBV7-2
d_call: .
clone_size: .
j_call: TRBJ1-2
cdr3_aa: CASSFTRNYGYTF
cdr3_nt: TGTGCCAGCAGCTTTACCAGGAACTATGGCTACACCTTC

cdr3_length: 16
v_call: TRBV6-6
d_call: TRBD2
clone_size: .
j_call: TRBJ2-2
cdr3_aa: CASSYTTSGNTGELFF
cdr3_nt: TGTGCCAGCAGTTACACAACTAGCGGGAACACCGGGGAGCTGTTTTTT

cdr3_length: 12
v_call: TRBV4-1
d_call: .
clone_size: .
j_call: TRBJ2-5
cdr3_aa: CASSQAEETQYF
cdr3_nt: TGCGCCAGCAGCCAAGCGGAAGAGACCCAGTACTTC

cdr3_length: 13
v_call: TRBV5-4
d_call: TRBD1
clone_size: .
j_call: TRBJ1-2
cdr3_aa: CASSSDRGYGYTF
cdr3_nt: TGTGCCAGCAGTTCTGACAGGGGCTATGGCTACACCTTC

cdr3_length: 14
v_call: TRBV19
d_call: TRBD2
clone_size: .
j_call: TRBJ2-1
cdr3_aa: CASSIGGGINEQFF
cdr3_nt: TGTGCCAGTAGTATCGGGGGGGGGATTAATGAGCAGTTCTTC

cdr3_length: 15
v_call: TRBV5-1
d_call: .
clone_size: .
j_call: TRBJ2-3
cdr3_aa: CASSLGLGATDTQYF
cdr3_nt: TGCGCCAGCAGCTTGGGCCTGGGGGCGACAGATACGCAGTATTTT

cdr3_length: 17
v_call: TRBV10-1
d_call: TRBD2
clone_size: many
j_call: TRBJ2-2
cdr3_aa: CASSDPGLAGNTGELFF
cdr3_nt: TGCGCCAGCAGTGACCCCGGACTAGCGGGGAACACCGGGGAGCTGTTTTTT

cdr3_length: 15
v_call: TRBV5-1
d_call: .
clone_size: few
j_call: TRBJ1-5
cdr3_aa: CASSLGGYSNQPQHF
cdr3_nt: TGCGCCAGCAGCTTGGGGGGGTATAGCAATCAGCCCCAGCATTTT

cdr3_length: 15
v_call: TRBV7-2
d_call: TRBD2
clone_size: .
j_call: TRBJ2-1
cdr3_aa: CASSLSTSGGLEQFF
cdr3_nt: TGTGCCAGCAGCTTATCGACTAGCGGGGGTCTTGAGCAGTTCTTC

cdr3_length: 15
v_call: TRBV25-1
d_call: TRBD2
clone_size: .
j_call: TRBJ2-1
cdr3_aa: CATTSGTISYNEQFF
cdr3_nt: TGTGCTACGACTAGCGGGACCATCTCCTACAATGAGCAGTTCTTC

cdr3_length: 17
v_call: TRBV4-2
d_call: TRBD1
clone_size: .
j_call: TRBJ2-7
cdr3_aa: CASSQDRTGDLEYEQYF
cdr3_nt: TGTGCCAGCAGCCAAGATCGTACAGGGGATCTCGAGTACGAGCAGTACTTC

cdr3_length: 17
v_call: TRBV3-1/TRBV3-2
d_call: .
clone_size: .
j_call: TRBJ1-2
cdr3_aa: CASSQAWDTGGSNGYTF
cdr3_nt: TGTGCCAGCAGCCAAGCTTGGGACACGGGAGGCTCTAATGGCTACACCTTC

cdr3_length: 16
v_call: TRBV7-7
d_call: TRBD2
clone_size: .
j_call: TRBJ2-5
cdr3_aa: CASSLERTLAGETQYF
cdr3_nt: TGTGCCAGCAGCTTAGAGCGGACTCTAGCGGGCGAGACCCAGTACTTC

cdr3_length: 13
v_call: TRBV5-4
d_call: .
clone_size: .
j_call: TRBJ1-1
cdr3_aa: CASSSRAQYEAFF
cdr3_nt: TGTGCCAGCAGTTCCCGAGCACAGTATGAAGCTTTCTTT

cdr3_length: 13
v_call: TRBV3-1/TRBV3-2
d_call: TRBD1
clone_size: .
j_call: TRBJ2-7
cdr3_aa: CASSYGTATEQYF
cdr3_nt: TGTGCCAGCAGCTACGGGACAGCTACGGAGCAGTACTTC

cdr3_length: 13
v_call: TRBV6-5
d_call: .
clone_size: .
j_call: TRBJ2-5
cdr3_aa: CASSYGVWETQYF
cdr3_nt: TGTGCCAGCAGTTACGGGGTATGGGAGACCCAGTACTTC

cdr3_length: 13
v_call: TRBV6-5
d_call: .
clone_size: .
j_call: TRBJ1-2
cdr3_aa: CASHGGQLGGYTF
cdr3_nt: TGTGCCAGCCACGGCGGGCAGTTGGGGGGCTACACCTTC

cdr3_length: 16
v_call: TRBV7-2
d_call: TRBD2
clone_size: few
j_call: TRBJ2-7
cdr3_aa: CASSLEGLAGGREQYF
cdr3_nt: TGTGCCAGCAGCTTAGAAGGACTAGCGGGAGGGAGGGAGCAGTACTTC

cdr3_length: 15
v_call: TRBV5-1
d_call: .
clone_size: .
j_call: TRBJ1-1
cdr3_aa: CASSTQLPMNTEAFF
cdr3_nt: TGCGCCAGCAGTACACAGTTGCCTATGAACACTGAAGCTTTCTTT

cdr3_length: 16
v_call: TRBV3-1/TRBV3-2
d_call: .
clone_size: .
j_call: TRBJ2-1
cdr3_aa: CASSRAGQISYNEQFF
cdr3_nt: TGTGCCAGCAGCCGTGCAGGTCAGATCTCCTACAATGAGCAGTTCTTC

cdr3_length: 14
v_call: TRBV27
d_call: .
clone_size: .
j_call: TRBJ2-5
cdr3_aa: CASSPQGIRETQYF
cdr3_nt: TGTGCCAGCAGTCCCCAGGGGATACGAGAGACCCAGTACTTC

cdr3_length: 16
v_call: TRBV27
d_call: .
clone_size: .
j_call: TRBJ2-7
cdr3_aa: CASRTGYHYNSYEQYF
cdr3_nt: TGTGCCAGCAGGACCGGATACCATTATAATTCCTACGAGCAGTACTTC

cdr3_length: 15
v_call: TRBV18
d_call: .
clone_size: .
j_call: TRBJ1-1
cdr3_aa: CASSPREGGYTEAFF
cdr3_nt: TGTGCCAGCTCACCACGTGAAGGGGGTTACACTGAAGCTTTCTTT

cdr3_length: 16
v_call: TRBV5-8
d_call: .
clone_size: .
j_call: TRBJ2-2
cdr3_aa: CASSLWATGNTGELFF
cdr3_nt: TGTGCCAGCAGCTTGTGGGCGACTGGTAACACCGGGGAGCTGTTTTTT

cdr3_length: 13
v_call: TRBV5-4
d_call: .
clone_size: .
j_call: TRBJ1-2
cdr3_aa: CASSLPGAYGYTF
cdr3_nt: TGTGCCAGCAGTTTACCGGGAGCTTATGGCTACACCTTC

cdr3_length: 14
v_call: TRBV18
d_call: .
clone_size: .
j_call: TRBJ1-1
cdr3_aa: CASSPQGLNTEAFF
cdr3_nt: TGTGCCAGCTCACCTCAGGGGCTTAACACTGAAGCTTTCTTT

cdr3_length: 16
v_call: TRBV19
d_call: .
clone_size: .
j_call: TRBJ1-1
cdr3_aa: CASSTAYQGFSTEAFF
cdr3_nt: TGTGCCAGTAGTACCGCTTATCAGGGATTTAGCACTGAAGCTTTCTTT

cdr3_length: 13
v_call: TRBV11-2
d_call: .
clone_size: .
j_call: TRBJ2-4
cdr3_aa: CASSLIKKNIQYF
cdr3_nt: TGTGCCAGCAGCTTAATTAAGAAAAACATTCAGTACTTC

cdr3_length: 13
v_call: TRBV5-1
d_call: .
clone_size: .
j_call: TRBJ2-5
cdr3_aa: CASSPWTEETQYF
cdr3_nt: TGCGCCAGCAGCCCTTGGACAGAAGAGACCCAGTACTTC